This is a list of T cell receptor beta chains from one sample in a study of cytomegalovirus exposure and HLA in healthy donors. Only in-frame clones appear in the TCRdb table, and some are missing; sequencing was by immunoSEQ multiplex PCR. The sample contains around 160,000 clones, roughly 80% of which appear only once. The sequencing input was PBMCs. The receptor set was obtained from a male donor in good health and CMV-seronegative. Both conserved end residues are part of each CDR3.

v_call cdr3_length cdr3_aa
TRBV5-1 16 CASSSGQGRMNTEAFF
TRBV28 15 CASRPSTGTPYEQYF
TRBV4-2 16 CASSLLGREDSDTQYF
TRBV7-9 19 CASSLAAAGGRSGANVLTF
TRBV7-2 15 CASSSDRRMNTEAFF
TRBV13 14 CASSHGTGVYEQYF
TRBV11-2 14 CASSSYRDRDGYTF
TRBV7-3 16 CASSLRGGGLENEQFF
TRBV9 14 CASSVESRAGELFF
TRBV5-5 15 CASSLGNPGGQPQHF
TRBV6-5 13 CASRRQGTDTQYF
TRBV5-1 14 CASSFGGAQKTQYF
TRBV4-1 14 CASSQELAGYEQYF
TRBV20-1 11 CSADRGAPLHF
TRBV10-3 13 CAISGRDRAEQYF
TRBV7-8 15 CASSLAAGRADTQYF
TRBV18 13 CASSLYQGDEQYF
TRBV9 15 CASSVGGMVGNTIYF
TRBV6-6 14 CASTPQGMGEKLFF